These 27 T cell receptor beta chains were all obtained from the same sample, sequenced in a study of lymphopenia after photon versus proton radiotherapy. TCRdb keeps only in-frame clones here, not all; method: immunoSEQ multiplex PCR. The repertoire holds around 150,000 clones, with about 88% as singletons. Here the sequenced sample was peripheral blood, taken from a patient treated with photon-based radiotherapy. These receptors came from a man aged 50-59 years with gastric cancer.

This chain joins TRBV6-5 and TRBJ1-4, with 7 bases that match TRBD1. Germline V CDR1 and CDR2: MNHEY, SVGAGI. The CDR3 contains 14 residues. The trim removed 5 bases at V and 6 bases at J, leaving 6 bases unmatched. The CDR3 is CASSHYRGDEKLFF. CDR3 bases: TGTGCCAGCAGTCACTACAGGGGTGATGAAAAACTGTTTTTT.

This clone was detected only a few times. The chain couples TRBV7-9 to TRBJ1-2; D perhaps matches TRBD1 (5 bases). Trimming stripped 5 bases from V and 8 bases from J, with 24 bases between. This CDR3 is built from 16 residues. Germline values: CDR1 SEHNR, CDR2 FQNEAQ (reference sequence). This CDR3 is CASSPPEPVLGEGYTF. The CDR3 DNA is TGTGCCAGCAGCCCCCCGGAGCCCGTTTTGGGGGAAGGCTACACCTTC.

The chain links TRBV4-3 to TRBJ2-1, with a possible D match to TRBD2 (6 bases). Germline V CDR1 and CDR2: LGHNA, YSLEER. This CDR3 has 13 residues. V lost 0 bases and J 10 bases, leaving 10 bases between the germline ends. Written as DNA, the CDR3 is TGCGCCAGCAGCCAAGAAGGTCGGGGGGAGCAGTTCTTC. The encoded protein is CASSQEGRGEQFF.

The genes are TRBV11-2 and TRBJ1-5; possibly TRBD1 for D (5 bases). V lost 2 bases to trimming and J lost 4 bases, with 15 bases between them. CDR1 and CDR2 (germline): SGHAT, FQNNGV. This CDR3 contains 16 residues. The CDR3 protein is CASSLSFVAGNQPQHF. DNA of the CDR3: TGTGCCAGCAGCTTATCCTTCGTCGCAGGGAATCAGCCCCAGCATTTT.

The V and J genes are TRBV7-3 and TRBJ2-7; TRBD2 matches at 8 bases. Trimming took 5 bases from V and 3 from J; bases not matched to a gene: 9. Germline lookup yields CDR1 SGHTA and CDR2 FQGTGA. The CDR3 spans 15 residues. In nucleotides, the CDR3 is TGTGCCAGCAGCCCCCAAGCGGGAGAGGGCTACGAGCAGTACTTC. It translates to CASSPQAGEGYEQYF.

The chain joins TRBV4-3 to TRBJ1-3; 11 bases are a match to TRBD1. CDR3 size: 20 residues. The germline CDR1 and CDR2 sequences are LGHNA and YSLEER. The J segment lost 4 bases and the V segment lost 0 bases, leaving 14 bases of the junction unmatched. DNA for the CDR3: TGCGCCAGCAGCCAAGACCTTCTATCTCCGGACAGGGGGCTCGGAAACACCATATATTTT. Translated: CASSQDLLSPDRGLGNTIYF.

J is TRBJ2-5 and V is TRBV11-1; either TRBD1 or TRBD2 may fit D (6 bases each). V gave up 7 bases and J gave up 1 base, with 19 bases separating them. Looked up from germline, CDR1 is SGHAT and CDR2 is FQDESV (reference sequence). The CDR3 has 16 amino acids. Here the CDR3 DNA reads TGTGCCAGCATCAAAGGGGGGCAGGGGCCCCAAGAGACCCAGTACTTC. This gives the protein CASIKGGQGPQETQYF.

The chain couples TRBV7-2 to TRBJ2-5; TRBD1 agrees at 7 bases. The last part of the DNA fits TRBJ2-7 better; the J call may be wrong. The CDR3 runs to 14 residues. CDR1 and CDR2 from the germline V gene are SGHTA and FQGNSA. In nucleotides, the CDR3 is TGTGCCAGCAGCTTAACCGGGACAGCCTACGAGCAGTACTTC. It is translated as CASSLTGTAYEQYF.

V usage is TRBV10-3 and J usage is TRBJ2-1; D may correspond to TRBD1 or TRBD2 (5 bases each). Deletions cut 1 base from V and 0 bases from J, with 10 bases between. Germline CDR1 and CDR2: ENHRY and SYGVKD. The CDR3 contains 16 residues. The CDR3 is CAISEFGTSSYNEQFF. The CDR3 nucleotides read TGTGCCATCAGTGAGTTCGGGACGAGCTCCTACAATGAGCAGTTCTTC.

The gene calls are TRBV28 and TRBJ2-7; 14 positions match TRBD2. CDR1 and CDR2 from the germline V gene are MDHEN and SYDVKM. V was clipped by 8 bases and J by 5 bases; unmatched bases: 5. CDR3 length: 14 amino acids. CDR3: CASFGTSGRDEQYF. CDR3 sequence (DNA): TGTGCCAGCTTTGGGACTAGCGGGAGAGACGAGCAGTACTTC.

V usage is TRBV4-2 and J usage is TRBJ2-2; D gene ambiguous. CDR1 and CDR2 from the germline V gene are LGHNA and YNFKEQ. The germline V and J ends were trimmed by 4 bases and 1 base, with 4 bases remaining between them. The CDR3 runs to 13 residues. The CDR3 DNA reads as TGTGCCAGCAGCCCACAGAACACCGGGGAGCTGTTTTTT. This translates into CASSPQNTGELFF.

The rearrangement links TRBV4-2 to TRBJ1-1; no clear D gene. The CDR3 length is 14 residues. V was cut by 7 bases and J by 1 base, with 13 bases left in between. Per the germline V gene, CDR1 is LGHNA and CDR2 is YNFKEQ. The CDR3 sequence is CASTLGGQNTEAFF. The CDR3 region has the DNA TGTGCCAGCACCCTGGGAGGCCAGAACACTGAAGCTTTCTTT.

A note on this clone: Other DNA sequences in the same sample also yield this CDR3. The rearrangement links TRBV11-2 to TRBJ1-1; D is undetermined. This CDR3 has 14 amino acids. Germline CDR1 is SGHAT and CDR2 is FQNNGV. Trimming took off 0 bases at V and 1 base at J, with 6 bases between the two ends. The CDR3 DNA reads TGTGCCAGCAGCTTAGATGGCAAGAACACTGAAGCTTTCTTT. As protein: CASSLDGKNTEAFF.

This clone was recorded once. The chain has TRBV5-4 and TRBJ2-1; 9 nucleotides align to TRBD1. The J segment lost 6 bases and the V segment lost 4 bases, leaving 11 bases of the junction unmatched. Germline V CDR1 and CDR2: SGHNT, YYREEE (reference sequence). CDR3 length equals 16 residues. The CDR3 DNA reads as TGTGCCAGCAGCCCAAGGCGGACAGGGGTTAGCAATGAGCAGTTCTTC. It encodes CASSPRRTGVSNEQFF.

The chain's CDR3 is CASSLEGGITEAFF. The CDR3 region has the DNA TGCGCCAGCAGCCTCGAGGGGGGAATCACTGAAGCTTTCTTT. The chain couples TRBV5-1 to TRBJ1-1, with D possibly being TRBD1 (6 bases). There are 14 residues in the CDR3. The germline V gene has CDR1 SGHRS and CDR2 YFSETQ. V gave up 4 bases and J gave up 4 bases, with 14 bases separating them.

The chain is built from TRBV15 and TRBJ1-2, with D hard to call. Germline loops: CDR1 LNHNV, CDR2 YYDKDF (reference sequence). V was trimmed by 1 base and J by 0 bases, leaving 12 bases between them. The CDR3 contains 16 residues. The DNA for the CDR3 is TGTGCCACCAGCAGAGGCCTTGGAGGCTCTAACTATGGCTACACCTTC. This translates into CATSRGLGGSNYGYTF.

J is TRBJ1-3 and V is TRBV21-1; no DNA check was done on the table's D call, TRBD1. TRBV21-1 corresponds to a pseudogene. This CDR3 is 16 amino acids long. CDR3 nucleotide sequence: TGTGCCAGCAGCAAAGCGACAGGTAGCTCTGGAAACACCATATATTTT. This sequence encodes CASSKATGSSGNTIYF.

The chain couples TRBV28 to TRBJ1-1; the D gene is possibly TRBD1 (6 bases). Trimming left V 5 bases short and J 3 bases short, with 19 bases between. The germline V gene encodes CDR1 MDHEN and CDR2 SYDVKM. The CDR3 runs to 16 residues. The chain's CDR3 is CASSNPLGAQDTEAFF. The CDR3 coding sequence is TGTGCCAGCAGTAACCCTCTGGGGGCCCAGGACACTGAAGCTTTCTTT. The full variable domain, in which reference TRBV28 and TRBJ1-1 provide the parts outside the CDR3, is DVKVTQSSRYLVKRTGEKVFLECVQDMDHENMFWYRQDPGLGLRLIYFSYDVKMKEKGDIPEGYSVSREKKERFSLILESASTNQTSMYLCASSNPLGAQDTEAFFGQGTRLTVV.

The rearrangement uses TRBV7-8 and TRBJ2-2; 9 nucleotides match TRBD1. Trimming removed 6 bases from V and 5 bases from J; junction bases left unmatched: 4. The germline gives CDR1 SGHVS, CDR2 FQNEAQ. The CDR3 extends over 14 amino acids. The chain's CDR3 is CASSSGQGTGELFF. DNA of the CDR3: TGTGCCAGCAGTTCCGGACAGGGGACCGGGGAGCTGTTTTTT.

The chain links TRBV28 to TRBJ2-1; 11 bases are shared with TRBD2. This CDR3 has 16 residues. The ends lost 4 bases at V and 12 bases at J; junction bases unmatched: 14. Germline V gives CDR1 MDHEN, CDR2 SYDVKM. In nucleotides, the CDR3 is TGTGCCAGCAGTTCCCCCGGGACTAGCGGCCCTCGGTGGCAGTTCTTC. Protein: CASSSPGTSGPRWQFF. Full variable domain (outside the CDR3, taken from reference TRBV28 and TRBJ2-1): DVKVTQSSRYLVKRTGEKVFLECVQDMDHENMFWYRQDPGLGLRLIYFSYDVKMKEKGDIPEGYSVSREKKERFSLILESASTNQTSMYLCASSSPGTSGPRWQFFGPGTRLTVL.

This chain links TRBV6-5 with TRBJ2-7, with no clear D. This CDR3 spans 12 amino acids. Germline lookup yields CDR1 MNHEY and CDR2 SVGAGI. V shed 6 bases and J shed 12 bases, with 18 bases lying between them. The CDR3 coding sequence is TGTGCCAGCAGAGGCTCTGGGGAACGTAGGTACTTC. Protein sequence: CASRGSGERRYF.

V usage is TRBV7-6 and J usage is TRBJ2-5; D is uncertain. Trimming took 5 bases from V and 1 from J, leaving 17 bases between them. CDR3 length: 16 residues. Germline V gene sequence: CDR1 SGHVS, CDR2 FNYEAQ. The CDR3 sequence is CASSVNTAAGQETQYF. CDR3 bases: TGTGCCAGCAGCGTAAACACAGCTGCTGGCCAAGAGACCCAGTACTTC. The full variable domain, completed using reference TRBV7-6 and TRBJ2-5, is GAGVSQSPRYKVTKRGQDVALRCDPISGHVSLYWYRQALGQGPEFLTYFNYEAQQDKSGLPNDRFSAERPEGSISTLTIQRTEQRDSAMYRCASSVNTAAGQETQYFGPGTRLLVL.

This rearrangement joins TRBV6-4 to TRBJ2-2; D ambiguous. The V gene lost 2 bases and the J gene lost 7 bases, with 8 bases spanning the gap. The CDR3 loop spans 13 amino acids. Germline lookup yields CDR1 MRHNA and CDR2 SNTAGT. CDR3 sequence: CASSDRRGGELFF. The CDR3 DNA follows: TGTGCCAGCAGTGACCGGCGCGGCGGGGAGCTGTTTTTT.

This clone was seen just once. The chain links TRBV7-9 to TRBJ1-1; TRBD1 matches 8 bases. CDR3 size: 15 residues. Trimming removed 4 bases from V and 6 bases from J; junction bases left unmatched: 10. Germline values: CDR1 SEHNR, CDR2 FQNEAQ (reference sequence). The CDR3, as DNA: TGTGCCAGCAGCTCCCACCAGGGGGCTAAGGCTGAAGCTTTCTTT. Amino acids: CASSSHQGAKAEAFF.

The rearrangement joins TRBV7-8 to TRBJ2-6; D gene unclear. From germline, CDR1 is SGHVS and CDR2 FQNEAQ. The CDR3 totals 14 residues. Trimming took off 1 base at V and 3 bases at J, with 4 bases between the two ends. This CDR3 reads CASSLGDGANVLTF. For the CDR3, the DNA is TGTGCCAGCAGCTTAGGGGATGGGGCCAACGTCCTGACTTTC.

J is TRBJ2-5 and V is TRBV7-9; TRBD2 might be the D (5 bases). Germline CDR1 is SEHNR and CDR2 is FQNEAQ (reference sequence). The CDR3 loop spans 16 amino acids. The V end was cut by 5 bases, the J end by 1 base, with 17 bases between. CDR3 nucleotides: TGTGCCAGCAGCCAAATTAGTAGTGCGGGCCAAGAGACCCAGTACTTC. This translates into CASSQISSAGQETQYF.

This clone was found once. This chain joins TRBV6-5 and TRBJ1-2; the match to TRBD1 covers 8 bases. The germline gives CDR1 MNHEY, CDR2 SVGAGI. The CDR3 is made up of 11 amino acids. V was pared by 7 bases and J by 7 bases, with 2 bases of the junction left unmatched. This CDR3 reads CASTGQGGYTF. Here the CDR3 DNA reads TGTGCCAGCACCGGACAGGGTGGCTACACCTTC.